The rows below give T cell receptor beta chains drawn from one sample of a study of post-analysis software for immune sequencing data. Each CDR3 protein is one row after TCRdb ran MiXCR on the PCR reads. The sample yields about 200,000 distinct CDR3 sequences, 25% to 35% seen once. The sample was blood. Source of these receptors: a girl under 18 with multiple sclerosis. CDR3s include the opening cysteine and the closing phenylalanine or tryptophan. D genes are given only for firm matches. Clone size appears in some rows only: once, few, many, or a class for an expanded clone.

TRBV28	TRBJ1-1	.	TRBD1	TGTGCCAGCAGTTCTCCACAGGGGGAGGGCACTGAAGCTTTCTTT	CASSSPQGEGTEAFF
TRBV5-1	TRBJ1-1	.	TRBD1	TGCGCCAGCAGCATCGGGACAGGCACTGAAGCTTTCTTT	CASSIGTGTEAFF
TRBV3-1	TRBJ2-1	.	TRBD2	TGTGCCAGCTGTGGGACTAGGAACAATGAGCAGTTCTTC	CASCGTRNNEQFF
TRBV20-1	TRBJ2-2	.	.	TGCAGTGCTAGAGATCGTGTACCCGGGGAGCTGTTTTTT	CSARDRVPGELFF
TRBV5-6	TRBJ2-5	.	TRBD1	TGTGCCAGCGAAGAGGGGGCAGGGACCCAGTACTTC	CASEEGAGTQYF
TRBV20-1	TRBJ1-1	.	.	TGCAGTGCTAGAGATCCCCGGGGTGGGACAAGCGACACTGAAGCTTTCTTT	CSARDPRGGTSDTEAFF
TRBV24-1	TRBJ2-5	.	TRBD2	TGTGCCACCAGTGAGGGTAGCGGGGGGGTTTACAATGGGCAGTACTTC	CATSEGSGGVYNGQYF
TRBV4-1	TRBJ1-2	many	.	TGCGCCAGCAGCCAAGGAGCACGCAACTATGGCTACACCTTC	CASSQGARNYGYTF
TRBV7-8	TRBJ2-2	.	.	TGTGCCAGCAGCCCGGAGTATCCCGGGGAGCTGTTTTTT	CASSPEYPGELFF
TRBV9	TRBJ2-5	.	.	TGTGCCAGCAGCACCCCACAGGAAATAGAGACCCAGTACTTC	CASSTPQEIETQYF
TRBV28	TRBJ1-2	many	TRBD1	TGTGCCAGCAGCCCCCCGGACAGGGACGGCTACACCTTC	CASSPPDRDGYTF
TRBV5-1	TRBJ1-6	many	.	TGCGCCGTCACGGGACCATATAATTCACCCCTCCACTTT	CAVTGPYNSPLHF
TRBV29-1	TRBJ2-5	many	.	TGCAGCGTTGAAGATCATGTCCGTCCGGGGGAGACCCAGTACTTC	CSVEDHVRPGETQYF
TRBV28	TRBJ2-7	.	.	TGTGCCAGCAGTTTATTTGGGGGCGGCGACGAGCAGTACTTC	CASSLFGGGDEQYF
TRBV5-1	TRBJ2-4	.	TRBD2	TGCGCCAGCAGCGTCACTAGCGGGAGCTCCTACATTCAGTACTTC	CASSVTSGSSYIQYF
TRBV3-1	TRBJ2-7	.	TRBD2	TGTGCCAGCAGCCAGGAGGGGCCTACTAGCGGGATAAGCTACGAGCAGTACTTC	CASSQEGPTSGISYEQYF
TRBV7-3	TRBJ1-2	many	TRBD1	TGTGCCAGCAGCTTAATGGGGACAGGACCAAACTATGGCTACACCTTC	CASSLMGTGPNYGYTF